The T cell receptor beta chain under discussion was sequenced for a study of glioma-infiltrating T cells. Whole-study context: Samples included WHO grade II oligodendrogliomas or astrocytomas and initial-diagnosis grade IV glioblastomas.

Germline CDR1 reads MDHEN; CDR2 reads SYDVKM. The CDR3 loop spans 15 amino acids. V lost 7 bases and J lost 0; bases outside the gene matches: 6. Amplification of TCR alpha and beta CDR3 regions from RNA used iRepertoire nested multiplex PCR. For one-step reverse transcription and amplification, about 85-400 ng of tissue mRNA or PBMC total RNA was used. TCRdb recomputed calls from the multiplex PCR reads with MiXCR, one row per CDR3 protein. The sample records about 410,000 distinct CDR3 sequences, about two fifths being singletons. The chain recombines TRBV28 with TRBJ2-3; 8 bases line up with TRBD2. Sequenced: glioma tissue, nonneoplastic brain tissue, or PBMCs (not recorded which). The source is a human donor with low-grade glioma or glioblastoma, undergoing nonglioma brain surgery, or in good health (not recorded which). This CDR3 reads CASTVTSGSTDTQYF. Here the CDR3 DNA reads TGTGCCAGCACCGTCACTAGCGGCAGCACAGATACGCAGTATTTT.